Below, 30 T cell receptor beta chains from the same sample are listed, as sequenced in a study of T-cell memory formation after mild COVID-19. TCRdb redid the calling of the 5' RACE reads with MiXCR, one entry per CDR3 protein. The sample lists approximately 300,000 distinct CDR3 sequences, less than 9.5% occurring once. Sequenced material: PBMCs or a T cell subset sorted from them (not recorded which). The origin of the receptors is a man younger than 35 who had mild COVID-19 (a few samples of this study predate the infection). Cell type and time point are not known.

This clonotype was counted a few times. The chain joins TRBV5-1 to TRBJ2-7; a possible D gene is TRBD2 (5 bases). CDR1 is SGHRS, CDR2 YFSETQ, per germline. The CDR3 is made up of 12 amino acids. With 0 bases removed from V and 7 bases from J, the gap between germline ends came to 8 bases. In DNA form, the CDR3 reads TGCGCCAGCAGCTTGGACGGGGATGAGCAGTACTTC. Its translation: CASSLDGDEQYF.

The rearrangement links TRBV5-6 to TRBJ2-7, with D uncertain. Trimming pared 2 bases from V and 0 bases from J, leaving 9 bases between. The germline V gene encodes CDR1 SGHDT and CDR2 YYEEEE. The CDR3 runs to 14 residues. In nucleotides, the CDR3 is TGTGCCAGCAGCTTACAGCCGAGCTCCTACGAGCAGTACGTC. It translates to CASSLQPSSYEQYV.

This clonotype was seen a few times. This chain connects TRBV2 to TRBJ2-1; possibly TRBD2 for D (7 bases). CDR1 is SNHLY, CDR2 FYNNEI, per germline. This CDR3 contains 15 residues. The V end was cut by 4 bases, the J end by 6 bases, with 16 bases between. CDR3: CASSGTGGLLNEQFF. CDR3 sequence (DNA): TGTGCCAGCAGTGGCACGGGGGGCCTTCTCAATGAGCAGTTCTTC.

The chain couples TRBV6-6 to TRBJ1-5; D possibly corresponds to TRBD1 (6 bases). Germline-derived CDR1 and CDR2 are MNHNY and SVGAGI (reference sequence). Trimming removed 7 bases from V and 3 bases from J, with 19 bases in between. This CDR3 spans 16 amino acids. Here the CDR3 DNA reads TGTGCCAGCACCCTTACCCCGGACAGTTTCAATCAGCCCCAGCATTTT. This codes for CASTLTPDSFNQPQHF.

The J gene is TRBJ2-1, the V gene TRBV9; a weak D match, TRBD1 (6 bases). Germline CDR1 and CDR2: SGDLS and YYNGEE. The CDR3 totals 14 residues. Trimming removed 3 bases at V and 5 bases at J, with 12 bases between. CDR3 sequence reads: CASSDRARHNEQFF. Here the CDR3 DNA reads TGTGCCAGCAGCGACAGGGCTCGACACAATGAGCAGTTCTTC. The full variable domain, its missing parts supplied by reference TRBV9 and TRBJ2-1, is DSGVTQTPKHLITATGQRVTLRCSPRSGDLSVYWYQQSLDQGLQFLIQYYNGEERAKGNILERFSAQQFPDLHSELNLSSLELGDSALYFCASSDRARHNEQFFGPGTRLTVL.

This clonotype was detected a few times. The V gene is TRBV6-2 or TRBV6-3, the J gene TRBJ2-1; D gene unclear. This CDR3 comprises 19 residues. The V and J ends lost 0 bases and 2 bases respectively, with 20 bases between them. The germline V gene has CDR1 MNHEY and CDR2 SVGEGT. The CDR3 is CASSYSLHPWAPAYNEQFF. CDR3 nucleotides: TGTGCCAGCAGTTACTCTTTACATCCTTGGGCCCCTGCCTACAATGAGCAGTTCTTC.

Many counts were recorded for this clonotype. CDR3 nucleotide sequence: TGTCTTCGGAGGGTCTCCTACGAGCAGTACTTC. Amino acids: CLRRVSYEQYF. The J gene is TRBJ2-7, the V gene TRBV5-5; perhaps TRBD2 as D (6 bases). The CDR3 runs 11 residues. Per the germline V gene, CDR1 is SGHKS and CDR2 is YYEKEE (reference sequence).

This sequence joins TRBV6-5 and TRBJ1-1, with D possibly matching TRBD1 (5 bases). The CDR3 runs to 14 residues. Trimming cost V 7 bases and J 3 bases, with 15 bases left between them. The germline V gene encodes CDR1 MNHEY and CDR2 SVGAGI. DNA for the CDR3: TGTGCCAGCAATCATGGAGGGGTCGACACTGAAGCTTTCTTT. This sequence encodes CASNHGGVDTEAFF.

This clonotype showed up just a few times. The chain carries TRBV4-3 and TRBJ2-3; weak D call: TRBD2 (7 bases). V lost 1 base to trimming and J lost 2 bases, with 19 bases between them. Germline assignment: CDR1 LGHNA and CDR2 YSLEER. This CDR3 spans 18 amino acids. The CDR3 nucleotides are TGCGCCAGCAGCCAAGCCCCGGGGGGCCGGGGAAACACAGATACGCAGTATTTT. Protein sequence: CASSQAPGGRGNTDTQYF.

The chain joins TRBV5-1 to TRBJ2-3; TRBD1 matches at 7 bases. J gave up 0 bases and V 2 bases, and 3 bases lay outside the gene matches. The CDR3 contains 15 residues. CDR1 SGHRS and CDR2 YFSETQ come from the germline V gene. CDR3 bases: TGCGCCAGCAGCTTCAGGGGGTTAAGCACAGATACGCAGTATTTT. Residues: CASSFRGLSTDTQYF.

This clonotype has more than one count but fewer than ten. V usage is TRBV4-2 and J usage is TRBJ2-1; D perhaps matches TRBD2 (7 bases). Trimming left V 4 bases short and J 9 bases short, with 19 bases between. Germline V gene data show CDR1 as LGHNA and CDR2 as YNFKEQ. This CDR3 region has 15 residues. CDR3 loop: CASSPLGEGGGEQFF. In nucleotides, the CDR3 is TGTGCCAGCAGCCCCCTAGGGGAGGGGGGAGGTGAGCAGTTCTTC.

This clonotype was recorded at least ten times. This chain uses TRBV20-1 with TRBJ2-5; D is perhaps TRBD2 (6 bases). Germline lookup yields CDR1 DFQATT and CDR2 SNEGSKA (reference sequence). The CDR3 is 13 residues long. The V end lost 3 bases, the J end lost 1 base, and 9 bases lay between the germline ends. In nucleotides, the CDR3 is TGCAGTGCTAGGCGGGGAGTCCAAGAGACCCAGTACTTC. Translated, it gives CSARRGVQETQYF.

The V gene is TRBV4-1, the J gene TRBJ1-6, with D tentatively TRBD1 (5 bases). This CDR3 comprises 16 residues. Trimming took 1 base from V and 7 from J, leaving 14 bases between them. From germline, CDR1 is MGHRA and CDR2 YSYEKL. CDR3 nucleotide sequence: TGCGCCAGCAGCCAAGGGCCTGGGACGGGGAATTCACCCCTCCACTTT. Residues: CASSQGPGTGNSPLHF.

The V call is TRBV3-1, the J call TRBJ2-3; D perhaps matches TRBD1 (5 bases). V was trimmed by 5 bases and J by 2 bases, leaving 11 bases between them. CDR3 length: 14 amino acids. Germline CDR1 LGHDT, CDR2 YNNKEL (reference sequence). The CDR3 sequence is CASSWSGNTDTQYF. The CDR3 nucleotides read TGTGCCAGCAGCTGGTCAGGGAACACAGATACGCAGTATTTT.

At least ten counts were recorded for this clonotype. This chain uses TRBV5-1 with TRBJ1-5; a weak D match, TRBD1 (5 bases). This CDR3 has 15 amino acids. Trimming cost V 0 bases and J 4 bases, with 11 bases left between them. CDR1 is SGHRS and CDR2 is YFSETQ in the germline V gene. CDR3 protein: CASSLVPGQNQPQHF. CDR3 coding DNA: TGCGCCAGCAGCTTGGTCCCAGGGCAGAATCAGCCCCAGCATTTT.

This clonotype was seen more than once but under ten times. V is TRBV18 and J is TRBJ2-7, with TRBD1 as a possible D gene (8 bases). In germline, CDR1 is KGHSH, CDR2 LQKENI. The ends were cut back, 2 bases at V and 5 bases at J, with 13 bases in the middle. The CDR3 spans 14 residues. CDR3 sequence reads: CASSPIQGGDEQYF. In nucleotides, the CDR3 is TGTGCCAGCTCACCAATACAGGGGGGGGACGAGCAGTACTTC.

This chain joins TRBV4-3 and TRBJ1-1; possible D gene TRBD1, 5 bases. This CDR3 comprises 17 residues. V was shortened by 1 base and J by 0 bases, with 15 bases between the two germline ends. Germline assignment: CDR1 LGHNA and CDR2 YSLEER. CDR3 in DNA: TGCGCCAGCAGCCAAGCCCCCTTCGAGGGGATGAACACTGAAGCTTTCTTT. It encodes CASSQAPFEGMNTEAFF.

This clonotype has more than one count but fewer than ten. This chain uses TRBV6-2 or TRBV6-3 with TRBJ1-1; D is ambiguous. Germline assignment: CDR1 MNHEY and CDR2 SVGEGT. V lost 5 bases and J 14 bases, leaving 18 bases between the germline ends. This CDR3 comprises 12 residues. CDR3 protein: CASSTTLESRFF. CDR3 DNA sequence: TGTGCCAGCAGTACGACCCTGGAGAGTAGATTCTTT.

The chain employs TRBV12-3 or TRBV12-4 and TRBJ2-3, with TRBD2 matching over 7 bases. V trimming: 8 bases; J trimming: 2 bases; junction bases outside the gene matches: 7. This CDR3 has 14 amino acids. Here the CDR3 DNA reads TGTGCCAGCGGGTGGGGGGGAATCACAGATACGCAGTATTTT. Its translation is CASGWGGITDTQYF.

This CDR3 is CASSLGWQSNSNQPQHF. CDR3 DNA: TGTGCCAGCAGTTTAGGTTGGCAGTCAAATAGCAATCAGCCCCAGCATTTT. J is TRBJ1-5 and V is TRBV12-3 or TRBV12-4; D not certain. The CDR3 contains 17 residues. Trimming pared 1 base from V and 0 bases from J, leaving 13 bases between.

Points on this clonotype: This may stem from a read error, because a much larger clone lies one nucleotide away. V gene TRBV6-5 combines with J gene TRBJ2-3, with D tentatively TRBD2 (6 bases). Germline CDR1 MNHEY, CDR2 SVGAGI. The V gene lost 2 bases and the J gene lost 0 bases, with 6 bases spanning the gap. CDR3 length: 14 residues. CDR3 loop: CASSYAGSTDTQYF. As DNA, the CDR3 is TGTGCCAGCAGTTACGCGGGGAGCACAGATACGCAGTATTTT.

This clonotype showed up just a few times. This chain uses TRBV7-2 with TRBJ1-1, with a possible D match to TRBD1 (6 bases). Germline CDR1 SGHTA, CDR2 FQGNSA. The CDR3 sequence is 14 residues long. Trimming removed 5 bases at V and 6 bases at J, with 16 bases between. DNA of the CDR3: TGTGCCAGCAGCCAGGCGGGGGGCAGCGCTGAAGCTTTCTTT. As protein: CASSQAGGSAEAFF.

This clonotype occurred many times. The chain's CDR3 is CASSLAQTERDTIYF. The CDR3 DNA sequence: TGTGCCAGCAGCTTAGCCCAGACGGAGCGGGACACCATATATTTT. V usage is TRBV7-9 and J usage is TRBJ1-3, with unresolved D. This CDR3 contains 15 residues. Germline CDR1 is SEHNR and CDR2 is FQNEAQ (reference sequence). Trimming removed 0 bases at V and 8 bases at J, with 14 bases between.

There are a few counts of this clonotype. The V gene is TRBV5-1, the J gene TRBJ1-2; D may be TRBD1 (5 bases). The V and J ends lost 4 bases and 6 bases respectively, with 13 bases between them. The CDR3 is made up of 13 amino acids. The germline CDR1 and CDR2 sequences are SGHRS and YFSETQ. CDR3 bases: TGCGCCAGCAGCGTAATGGGGGAGGATGGCTACACCTTC. This translates into CASSVMGEDGYTF.

The V gene is TRBV7-2, the J gene TRBJ1-2; possible D gene TRBD1, 6 bases. V was shortened by 2 bases and J by 3 bases, with 13 bases between the two germline ends. The germline gives CDR1 SGHTA, CDR2 FQGNSA. This CDR3 is built from 15 residues. CDR3 DNA sequence: TGTGCCAGCAGCTTATGGGCAGGGGATGACTATGGCTACACCTTC. Translated: CASSLWAGDDYGYTF.

This clonotype was counted between two and nine times. The chain couples TRBV7-2 to TRBJ2-1; tentatively, D is TRBD2 (7 bases). V dropped 5 bases and J dropped 7 bases, with 18 bases sitting between them. The germline V gene has CDR1 SGHTA and CDR2 FQGNSA. This CDR3 is built from 15 residues. The CDR3 here is CASSLLWGGQNEQFF. In nucleotides, the CDR3 is TGTGCCAGCAGCCTACTTTGGGGGGGGCAGAATGAGCAGTTCTTC.

This chain links TRBV11-2 with TRBJ2-3, with a weak D call TRBD1 (5 bases). Trimming stripped 0 bases from V and 10 bases from J, with 5 bases between. The CDR3 spans 11 residues. CDR1 and CDR2 from the germline V gene are SGHAT and FQNNGV. In DNA, the CDR3 is TGTGCCAGCAGCTTAGACAGGGCGCAGTATTTT. Translation gives CASSLDRAQYF.

The genes are TRBV4-3 and TRBJ1-2; TRBD1 aligns across 8 bases. The V segment lost 2 bases and the J segment 9 bases; nucleotides outside the gene matches: 8. Germline-derived CDR1 and CDR2 are LGHNA and YSLEER. The CDR3 length is 14 residues. In DNA form, the CDR3 reads TGCGCCAGCAGCCAAAATACAGGACAGGGCCGCTACACCTTC. Amino acids: CASSQNTGQGRYTF.

The table lists this clonotype with a few counts. CDR3: CPYPSGANVLTF. The DNA of the CDR3 is TGCCCATATCCATCTGGGGCCAACGTCCTGACTTTC. The rearrangement uses TRBV29-1 and TRBJ2-6; D is undetermined. In germline, CDR1 is SQVTM, CDR2 ANQGSEA. The length of the CDR3 is 12 residues.

This clonotype has at least ten counts. The chain links TRBV21-1 to TRBJ1-6; no DNA check was done on the table's D call, TRBD1. TRBV21-1 represents a pseudogene. The CDR3 consists of 17 residues. The CDR3 spells CASSKAADRENNSPLHF. The CDR3 coding sequence is TGTGCCAGCAGCAAAGCCGCAGACAGGGAGAATAATTCACCCCTCCACTTT.